The clone carrying this T cell receptor beta chain was detected only a few times. The same CDR3 can be traced to other DNA sequences in this sample. The record originates from a study of neoadjuvant nivolumab and ipilimumab in lung cancer. CDR3 length equals 13 residues. Trimming shortened V by 6 bases and J by 2 bases, and 9 bases separated the two germline ends. The germline gives CDR1 MNHEY, CDR2 SVGAGI. The protocol was immunoSEQ multiplex PCR, while the TCRdb copy is restricted to in-frame clones and leaves out a portion. The data show about 26,000 clones, about 85% seen once. This TCR was recovered from an adult with non-small cell lung cancer. Specimen: peripheral blood, collected before neoadjuvant nivolumab, alone or with ipilimumab. The chain combines TRBV6-5 with TRBJ2-3, with D possibly TRBD1 on 6 matching bases. The CDR3 region is CASSTGYTDTQYF. The DNA of the CDR3 is TGTGCCAGCAGCACAGGGTACACAGATACGCAGTATTTT.